This T cell receptor beta chain came from a study of cytomegalovirus exposure and HLA in healthy donors. This clone occurred a few times. No antigen is known for it. 13 Jbeta primers and 60 Vbeta primers were used for the PCR. Generated by immunoSEQ multiplex PCR, the TCRdb table keeps only in-frame clones and is missing some. The sample comprises over 100,000 clones, approximately 8.9% of which are singletons, and approximately 7.5% rests with the top ten. Study conclusions and caveats: Researchers reported in a later analysis that common viral pathogens appeared linked to several top clusters. Within a later analysis, the majority of CMV-associated TCR beta chains appeared HLA-restricted. Accurate prediction of most subjects' HLA-A and HLA-B alleles from TCR beta sequences was reported.

The V gene end was trimmed by 3 bases and the J gene end by 3 bases; junction bases not matched to a gene: 12. Germline V gene lookup returns CDR1 SGDLS and CDR2 YYNGEE. CDR3 size: 17 residues. This chain links TRBV9 with TRBJ1-3, with TRBD1 identical over 7 bases. What was sequenced was PBMCs. The receptor comes from a woman aged 40 to 49 in good health and CMV-seropositive. This chain's CDR3 is CASSATPVGGLGNTIYF. DNA of the CDR3: TGTGCCAGCAGCGCCACCCCCGTAGGGGGCCTTGGAAACACCATATATTTT.